This TCR beta chain comes out of a study of Tregs in tolerant kidney transplant recipients. Regarding the study as a whole: No direct test of biological reproducibility was done here.

Profiled with immunoSEQ multiplex PCR; TCRdb holds only in-frame clones, not every one. The table lists around 63,000 clones, approximately 85% of them singletons. In this sample, this clone turned up a few times. Its antigen is unidentified. The germline V gene has CDR1 LNHNV and CDR2 YYDKDF (reference sequence). The CDR3 is 14 residues long. The rearrangement joins TRBV15 to TRBJ2-5; the D gene is possibly TRBD1 (6 bases). The DNA end lines up better with TRBJ2-7; the J call may be wrong. The TCR originated in a human donor who received a combined kidney and bone marrow transplant. The sequenced sample was Tregs from blood, obtained before the transplant. CDR3 nucleotide sequence: TGTGCCACCAGCAGAGGGGACACGACCTACGAGCAGTACTTC. Translated, it gives CATSRGDTTYEQYF.